This TCR beta chain derives from a study of T cells in Graves' hyperthyroidism and ophthalmopathy. In regard to this clonotype: The antigen is unknown.

Clinical Activity Scores of at least 3, NOSPECS grades of at least 4 and durations under 3 months characterized ophthalmopathy patients. PBMCs came from more than 8.5 ml fresh peripheral blood. CDR1 is SNHLY, CDR2 FYNNEI, per germline. V lost 2 bases and J 1 base, leaving 6 bases between the germline ends. This CDR3 contains 13 residues. Whole-study findings and limits: The model foresaw ophthalmopathy a median around 6.4 months prior to onset. Most thyroid clonotypes expanded above 0.001 appeared in blood too.

Amplification yielded TCR beta CDR3 regions, with RNA transcripts as the source. The TCR CDR3 first-round RT-PCR relied on the HTBI primer set. TCRdb itself ran the multiplex PCR reads through MiXCR, one entry per CDR3 protein. The sample includes 490,000 or so distinct CDR3 sequences, around a fifth seen only once; the top ten take about half. Sequencing used blood. The J gene is TRBJ2-7, the V gene TRBV2; D gene uncertain. This clonotype was obtained from a woman aged 70 to 79 with Graves' ophthalmopathy. The CDR3 DNA follows: TGTGCCAGCAGTGAATGGGGTTCCTACGAGCAGTACTTC. Its protein product is CASSEWGSYEQYF.